This passage covers 12 T cell receptor beta chains from one sample sequenced in a study of cytomegalovirus exposure and HLA in healthy donors. The PCR contained 60 Vbeta and 13 Jbeta primers. Assay used: immunoSEQ multiplex PCR; TCRdb lists only in-frame clones, some missing. In the table there are about 160,000 clones, around 74% of which are singletons. The sample was PBMCs. These receptors all stem from a woman aged 25-40 years in good health and CMV-seronegative.

The V gene is TRBV6-1, the J gene TRBJ1-2; TRBD1 agrees at 9 bases. V dropped 6 bases and J dropped 4; count of bases not matched to a gene: 3. Germline loops: CDR1 MNHNS, CDR2 SASEGT. The CDR3 consists of 13 residues. The CDR3 is CASRATGGYGYTF. CDR3 in DNA: TGTGCCAGCAGAGCGACAGGGGGCTATGGCTACACCTTC.

This clone has a handful of counts. The V call is TRBV11-1, the J call TRBJ2-1; perhaps TRBD2 as D (5 bases). The CDR3 totals 15 residues. The germline CDR1 and CDR2 sequences are SGHAT and FQDESV (reference sequence). Trimming pared 6 bases from V and 8 bases from J, leaving 20 bases between. CDR3 sequence reads: CASSFTREARDEQFF. The CDR3 DNA reads as TGTGCCAGCAGTTTTACTCGGGAAGCGAGGGATGAGCAGTTCTTC. The full variable domain, its missing parts supplied by reference TRBV11-1 and TRBJ2-1, is EAEVAQSPRYKITEKSQAVAFWCDPISGHATLYWYRQILGQGPELLVQFQDESVVDDSQLPKDRFSAERLKGVDSTLKIQPAELGDSAMYLCASSFTREARDEQFFGPGTRLTVL.

Points on this clone: This same CDR3 is encoded by further DNA sequences in the sample. The chain links TRBV5-1 to TRBJ2-1, with TRBD2 matching 9 bases. The trim removed 1 base at V and 1 base at J, leaving 9 bases unmatched. The CDR3 spans 18 residues. The germline gives CDR1 SGHRS, CDR2 YFSETQ. The CDR3 region is CASSLRADSGGSYNEQFF. The CDR3 nucleotides read TGCGCCAGCAGCTTGAGGGCCGATAGCGGGGGTTCCTACAATGAGCAGTTCTTC.

The gene calls are TRBV30 and TRBJ1-2; TRBD1 agrees at 8 bases. Per germline, CDR1 GTSNPN and CDR2 SVGIG (reference sequence). Trimming cost V 3 bases and J 10 bases; bases outside gene matches: 13. The CDR3 is 14 residues long. The CDR3 here is CAWRDRTGNGFYTF. Here the CDR3 DNA reads TGTGCCTGGAGAGATCGGACAGGGAATGGTTTCTACACCTTC.

The chain combines TRBV10-3 with TRBJ1-3; D ambiguous. Per germline, CDR1 ENHRY and CDR2 SYGVKD. The CDR3 length is 16 residues. V lost 7 bases to trimming and J lost 4 bases, with 20 bases between them. DNA of the CDR3: TGTGCCATCATGACGGAGGACCGTCCGGGGGGAAACACCATATATTTT. Translated, it gives CAIMTEDRPGGNTIYF.

This clone was detected a few times. V and J are TRBV2 and TRBJ2-5; possible D gene TRBD2, 5 bases. Germline values: CDR1 SNHLY, CDR2 FYNNEI. The length of the CDR3 is 15 residues. V lost 1 base and J lost 0, with 9 bases in between. Here the CDR3 reads CASSEVTGNQETQYF. CDR3 bases: TGTGCCAGCAGTGAAGTAACCGGGAACCAAGAGACCCAGTACTTC. Drawing the rest from reference TRBV2 and TRBJ2-5, the complete variable domain is EPEVTQTPSHQVTQMGQEVILRCVPISNHLYFYWYRQILGQKVEFLVSFYNNEISEKSEIFDDQFSVERPDGSNFTLKIRSTKLEDSAMYFCASSEVTGNQETQYFGPGTRLLVL.

The chain has TRBV30 and TRBJ1-2; 8 bases match TRBD1. The germline V gene has CDR1 GTSNPN and CDR2 SVGIG (reference sequence). V trimming: 1 base; J trimming: 3 bases; junction bases outside the gene matches: 7. This CDR3 has 15 amino acids. The CDR3 is CAWSGGGQGYYGYTF. CDR3 coding DNA: TGTGCCTGGAGTGGAGGAGGACAGGGATACTATGGCTACACCTTC. Full variable domain (outside the CDR3, taken from reference TRBV30 and TRBJ1-2): SQTIHQWPATLVQPVGSPLSLECTVEGTSNPNLYWYRQAAGRGLQLLFYSVGIGQISSEVPQNLSASRPQDRQFILSSKKLLLSDSGFYLCAWSGGGQGYYGYTFGSGTRLTVV.

This clone has only a few counts. This rearrangement joins TRBV6-1 to TRBJ2-7; 9 bases map to TRBD2. Trimming took 6 bases from V and 6 from J; bases not matched to a gene: 12. Germline V gene sequence: CDR1 MNHNS, CDR2 SASEGT. CDR3 length: 15 amino acids. CDR3 sequence reads: CASSPLAGGPTEQYF. In DNA form, the CDR3 reads TGTGCCAGCAGCCCCCTGGCGGGGGGGCCTACCGAGCAGTACTTC.

V usage is TRBV7-8 and J usage is TRBJ2-2; maybe TRBD1 (6 bases). From germline, CDR1 is SGHVS and CDR2 FQNEAQ. This CDR3 is built from 15 residues. Trimming stripped 3 bases from V and 5 bases from J, with 13 bases between. CDR3 region: CASSFRAGETGELFF. CDR3 sequence (DNA): TGTGCCAGCAGCTTCCGGGCAGGGGAGACCGGGGAGCTGTTTTTT.

This clone showed up just a few times. Other DNA sequences in this sample translate to the same CDR3. The gene calls are TRBV5-1 and TRBJ2-1; 8 bases fit TRBD2. V shed 5 bases and J 1 base; nucleotides not matched to a gene: 5. Germline V gene sequence: CDR1 SGHRS, CDR2 YFSETQ. The CDR3 totals 15 residues. The CDR3 here is CASRSSGGSYNEQFF. CDR3 in DNA: TGCGCCAGCAGGTCAAGCGGGGGATCCTACAATGAGCAGTTCTTC.

V usage is TRBV7-8 and J usage is TRBJ1-5, with unresolved D. The CDR3 runs to 15 residues. Germline values: CDR1 SGHVS, CDR2 FQNEAQ. V dropped 1 base and J dropped 0 bases, with 7 bases sitting between them. The DNA for the CDR3 is TGTGCCAGCAGCTTAGGAGGATATAGCAATCAGCCCCAGCATTTT. Translation: CASSLGGYSNQPQHF.

The chain couples TRBV10-3 to TRBJ1-2, with TRBD1 as a possible D gene (6 bases). The CDR3 is made up of 15 amino acids. Trimming took 3 bases from V and 6 from J, leaving 17 bases between them. Germline loops: CDR1 ENHRY, CDR2 SYGVKD. In DNA form, the CDR3 reads TGTGCCATCAGTGAACATTTGGACAGCCCACATGGCTACACCTTC. Translation: CAISEHLDSPHGYTF.